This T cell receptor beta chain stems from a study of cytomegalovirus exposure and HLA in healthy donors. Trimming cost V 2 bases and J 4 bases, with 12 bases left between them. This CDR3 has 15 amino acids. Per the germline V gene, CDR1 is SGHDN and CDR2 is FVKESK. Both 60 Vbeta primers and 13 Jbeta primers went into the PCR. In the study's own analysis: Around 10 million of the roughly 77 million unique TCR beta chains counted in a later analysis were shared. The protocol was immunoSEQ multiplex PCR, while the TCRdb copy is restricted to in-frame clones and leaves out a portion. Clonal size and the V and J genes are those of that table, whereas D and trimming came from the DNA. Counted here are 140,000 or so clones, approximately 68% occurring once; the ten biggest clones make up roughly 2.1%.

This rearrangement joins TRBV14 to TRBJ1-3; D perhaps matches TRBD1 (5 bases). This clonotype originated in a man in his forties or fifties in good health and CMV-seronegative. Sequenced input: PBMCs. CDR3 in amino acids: CASSQYGGSGNTIYF. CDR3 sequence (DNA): TGTGCCAGCAGCCAATACGGGGGATCGGGAAACACCATATATTTT.